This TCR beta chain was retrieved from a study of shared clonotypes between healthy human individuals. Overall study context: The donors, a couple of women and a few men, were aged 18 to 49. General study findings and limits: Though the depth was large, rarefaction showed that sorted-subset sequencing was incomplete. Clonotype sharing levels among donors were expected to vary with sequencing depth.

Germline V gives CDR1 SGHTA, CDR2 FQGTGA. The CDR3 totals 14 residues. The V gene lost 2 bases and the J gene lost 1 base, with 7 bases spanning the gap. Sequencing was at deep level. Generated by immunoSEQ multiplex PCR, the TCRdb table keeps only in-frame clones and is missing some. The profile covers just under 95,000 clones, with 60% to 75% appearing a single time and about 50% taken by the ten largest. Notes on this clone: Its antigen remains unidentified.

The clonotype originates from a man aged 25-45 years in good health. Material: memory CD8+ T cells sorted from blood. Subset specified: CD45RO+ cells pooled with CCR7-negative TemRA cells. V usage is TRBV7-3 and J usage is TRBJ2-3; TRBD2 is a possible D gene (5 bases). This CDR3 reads CASSLARGTDTQYF. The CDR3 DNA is TGTGCCAGCAGCTTAGCGAGGGGCACAGATACGCAGTATTTT.